The rows below give T cell receptor beta chains drawn from one sample of a study of blood T cells in healthy people across ages. MiXCR, run by TCRdb on the 5' RACE reads, gives a single entry per CDR3 protein. The sample carries some 890,000 distinct CDR3 sequences, under 35% recorded once. Separately, the same data were catalogued under a study of T cells of mothers and their children.

Source material: blood. All receptors come from a woman in her forties in good health. Each CDR3 is given with its conserved first and last residue. Fields, in order: V gene, J gene, D gene, clone size, CDR3 DNA, CDR3 protein. D genes are given only for firm matches. Rows give clone size only sometimes, using once, few, many, or a class for an expanded clone.

v_call: TRBV7-2
j_call: TRBJ1-3
d_call: NA
clone_size: NA
cdr3_nt: TGTGCCAGCAGGCTAAGCTCTGGAAACACCATATATTTT
cdr3_aa: CASRLSSGNTIYF

v_call: TRBV28
j_call: TRBJ1-2
d_call: NA
clone_size: many
cdr3_nt: TGTGCCAGCAGCCCCCCCCGGGACGTTGCCGCCTATTATGGCTACACCTTC
cdr3_aa: CASSPPRDVAAYYGYTF

v_call: TRBV20-1
j_call: TRBJ2-3
d_call: TRBD1
clone_size: NA
cdr3_nt: TGCAGTGCCACAACCGGGACAGGGATTAGCACAGATACGCAGTATTTT
cdr3_aa: CSATTGTGISTDTQYF

v_call: TRBV24-1
j_call: TRBJ1-1
d_call: NA
clone_size: NA
cdr3_nt: TGTGCCACCAGTGATTCCTCCAGGAGGAACACTGAAGCTTTCTTT
cdr3_aa: CATSDSSRRNTEAFF

v_call: TRBV5-1
j_call: TRBJ1-1
d_call: NA
clone_size: NA
cdr3_nt: TGCGCCAGCAGCTTGTACCAGAACACTGAAGCTTTCTTT
cdr3_aa: CASSLYQNTEAFF

v_call: TRBV12-3/TRBV12-4
j_call: TRBJ2-1
d_call: NA
clone_size: many
cdr3_nt: TGTGCCAGCAGTTTAGCGATGACGGGGCCAGGTGAGCAGTTCTTC
cdr3_aa: CASSLAMTGPGEQFF

v_call: TRBV13
j_call: TRBJ2-5
d_call: NA
clone_size: NA
cdr3_nt: TGTGCCAGCAGCTCCGAACGAACTGCTAGGAAGACCCAGTACTTC
cdr3_aa: CASSSERTARKTQYF

v_call: TRBV7-2
j_call: TRBJ1-1
d_call: NA
clone_size: few
cdr3_nt: TGTGCCAGCAGCTTAGTACAAACTTATGAAGCTTTCTTT
cdr3_aa: CASSLVQTYEAFF

v_call: TRBV24-1
j_call: TRBJ1-2
d_call: TRBD1
clone_size: few
cdr3_nt: TGTGCCACCAGTGGCCAACAGGGGGATTATGGCTACACCTTC
cdr3_aa: CATSGQQGDYGYTF

v_call: TRBV7-2
j_call: TRBJ2-1
d_call: TRBD1
clone_size: NA
cdr3_nt: TGTGCCAGCAGCACCCGGACAGGGGCATACAATGAGCAGTTCTTC
cdr3_aa: CASSTRTGAYNEQFF

v_call: TRBV3-1
j_call: TRBJ2-1
d_call: NA
clone_size: NA
cdr3_nt: TGTGCCAGCAGCCAACTAGAAGGCGTGAATGAGCAGTTCTTC
cdr3_aa: CASSQLEGVNEQFF

v_call: TRBV10-3
j_call: TRBJ2-2
d_call: NA
clone_size: NA
cdr3_nt: TGTGCCATCAGTGCGAACATCGGGGAGCGGTTTTTT
cdr3_aa: CAISANIGERFF

v_call: TRBV20-1
j_call: TRBJ1-5
d_call: TRBD1
clone_size: NA
cdr3_nt: TGCAGTGCTAGGAGTGGGACAGAGGGCAATCAGCCCCAGCATTTT
cdr3_aa: CSARSGTEGNQPQHF

v_call: TRBV20-1
j_call: TRBJ2-7
d_call: TRBD2
clone_size: NA
cdr3_nt: TGCAGTGCTAGCGTAGCGGGGTTACCTTACGAGCAGTACTTC
cdr3_aa: CSASVAGLPYEQYF

v_call: TRBV27
j_call: TRBJ1-2
d_call: TRBD1
clone_size: NA
cdr3_nt: TGTGCCAGCAATCCGGGACAGGGTTTCTTTAACTATGGCTACACCTTC
cdr3_aa: CASNPGQGFFNYGYTF

v_call: TRBV5-1
j_call: TRBJ2-3
d_call: TRBD1
clone_size: few
cdr3_nt: TGCGCCAGCAGCGAAGGGACAGGACCGTGGGATACGCAGTATTTT
cdr3_aa: CASSEGTGPWDTQYF

v_call: TRBV20-1
j_call: TRBJ1-5
d_call: NA
clone_size: NA
cdr3_nt: TGCAGTGCTAGAGATTCTGGCAGTTCGCCGAGCAATCAGCCCCAGCATTTT
cdr3_aa: CSARDSGSSPSNQPQHF

v_call: TRBV14
j_call: TRBJ1-1
d_call: NA
clone_size: NA
cdr3_nt: TGTGCCAGCAGCCAATATGGGGTGAAGAACACTGAAGCTTTCTTT
cdr3_aa: CASSQYGVKNTEAFF

v_call: TRBV9
j_call: TRBJ1-2
d_call: TRBD1
clone_size: NA
cdr3_nt: TGTGCCAGCAGCGCAACCGGGACAGGGAATGGCTACACCTTC
cdr3_aa: CASSATGTGNGYTF

v_call: TRBV28
j_call: TRBJ2-7
d_call: NA
clone_size: few
cdr3_nt: TGTGCCAGCAGTTTATCCCCCTTGCTGTTGGGAATCTTAGGGGCCTACGAGCAGTACTTC
cdr3_aa: CASSLSPLLLGILGAYEQYF

v_call: TRBV10-3
j_call: TRBJ2-5
d_call: NA
clone_size: NA
cdr3_nt: TGTGCCATCAGTGAAGGACAGTCAGGGGAGACCCAGTACTTC
cdr3_aa: CAISEGQSGETQYF

v_call: TRBV18
j_call: TRBJ2-2
d_call: NA
clone_size: NA
cdr3_nt: TGTGCCCGCGCCAGGGATAACACCGGGGAGCTGTTTTTT
cdr3_aa: CARARDNTGELFF

v_call: TRBV7-3
j_call: TRBJ2-3
d_call: NA
clone_size: once
cdr3_nt: TGTGCCAGCAGCGACCCCGGAACTAGCACAGATACGCAGTATTTT
cdr3_aa: CASSDPGTSTDTQYF

v_call: TRBV7-2
j_call: TRBJ2-1
d_call: TRBD1
clone_size: few
cdr3_nt: TGTGCCAGCAGCTTCCGGGACAGGCCGTACAATGAGCAGTTCTTC
cdr3_aa: CASSFRDRPYNEQFF

v_call: TRBV29-1
j_call: TRBJ1-1
d_call: TRBD1
clone_size: NA
cdr3_nt: TGCAGCGTTGGACAGGGATCTCCTGAAGCTTTCTTT
cdr3_aa: CSVGQGSPEAFF

v_call: TRBV9
j_call: TRBJ1-1
d_call: NA
clone_size: NA
cdr3_nt: TGTGCCAGCAGCGTAGCAGTCCTTGACACTGAAGCTTTCTTT
cdr3_aa: CASSVAVLDTEAFF

v_call: TRBV24-1
j_call: TRBJ1-2
d_call: NA
clone_size: NA
cdr3_nt: TGTGCCACCAGTGATGTTACGGCAGGTGGCTACACCTTC
cdr3_aa: CATSDVTAGGYTF

v_call: TRBV15
j_call: TRBJ1-3
d_call: NA
clone_size: NA
cdr3_nt: TGTGCCACCAGCAGAGAAGGATACTCTGGAAACACCATATATTTT
cdr3_aa: CATSREGYSGNTIYF

v_call: TRBV15
j_call: TRBJ2-7
d_call: TRBD2
clone_size: many
cdr3_nt: TGTGCCACCAGCAGACTCCCTAGCGGGGGGGACTCCTACGAGCAGTACTTC
cdr3_aa: CATSRLPSGGDSYEQYF

v_call: TRBV19
j_call: TRBJ2-1
d_call: NA
clone_size: few
cdr3_nt: TGTGCCACCGGACCGGAGGGGAGCTCCTACAATGAGCAGTTCTTC
cdr3_aa: CATGPEGSSYNEQFF

v_call: TRBV5-1
j_call: TRBJ2-2
d_call: NA
clone_size: NA
cdr3_nt: TGCGCCACCTCGCCCGGGGTAGGGCACACCGGGGAGCTGTTTTTT
cdr3_aa: CATSPGVGHTGELFF

v_call: TRBV9
j_call: TRBJ2-3
d_call: TRBD1
clone_size: few
cdr3_nt: TGTGCCAGCAGCGCCCGGGACAGGGGCTTCACAGATACGCAGTATTTT
cdr3_aa: CASSARDRGFTDTQYF

v_call: TRBV6-6
j_call: TRBJ2-1
d_call: TRBD1
clone_size: few
cdr3_nt: TGTGCCAGCAGTTCAGGGGGCCCCAGCTCCTACGAGCAGTTCTTC
cdr3_aa: CASSSGGPSSYEQFF

v_call: TRBV7-2
j_call: TRBJ1-6
d_call: TRBD1
clone_size: few
cdr3_nt: TGTGCCAGCAGCCAACTTAACCAGGGGGCTGGTTCACCCCTCCACTTT
cdr3_aa: CASSQLNQGAGSPLHF

v_call: TRBV4-1
j_call: TRBJ1-1
d_call: NA
clone_size: few
cdr3_nt: TGCGCCAGCAGCCAAGGGCGGGCGGGGGACACTGAAGCTTTCTTT
cdr3_aa: CASSQGRAGDTEAFF

v_call: TRBV4-2
j_call: TRBJ2-7
d_call: NA
clone_size: NA
cdr3_nt: TGTGCCAGCAGCCAATCCAAAGGCACCGAGCAGTACTTC
cdr3_aa: CASSQSKGTEQYF

v_call: TRBV7-2
j_call: TRBJ2-3
d_call: TRBD2
clone_size: NA
cdr3_nt: TGTGCCAGCACCCAGCGGGGGGGCCGAACAGATACGCAGTATTTT
cdr3_aa: CASTQRGGRTDTQYF

v_call: TRBV7-2
j_call: TRBJ1-6
d_call: TRBD1
clone_size: few
cdr3_nt: TGTGCCAGCACCGTGACAGGGTTAGACCCTTTTTCACCCCTCCACTTT
cdr3_aa: CASTVTGLDPFSPLHF

v_call: TRBV28
j_call: TRBJ1-2
d_call: TRBD1
clone_size: few
cdr3_nt: TGTGCCAGCAGTGAACTAGAACTGGACAGGCGGTATGGCTACACCTTC
cdr3_aa: CASSELELDRRYGYTF

v_call: TRBV30
j_call: TRBJ2-7
d_call: NA
clone_size: NA
cdr3_nt: TGTGCCTGGAGTGGGGGGGAGAACTACGAGCAGTACTTC
cdr3_aa: CAWSGGENYEQYF

v_call: TRBV7-8
j_call: TRBJ1-4
d_call: NA
clone_size: NA
cdr3_nt: TGTGCCAGCAGCTTTCGGGCGGCATCGAATGAAAAACTGTTTTTT
cdr3_aa: CASSFRAASNEKLFF

v_call: TRBV12-3/TRBV12-4
j_call: TRBJ1-3
d_call: NA
clone_size: few
cdr3_nt: TGTGCCAGCTCCCGCTCCTCTGGAAACACCATATATTTT
cdr3_aa: CASSRSSGNTIYF

v_call: TRBV19
j_call: TRBJ2-7
d_call: TRBD1
clone_size: NA
cdr3_nt: TGTGCCAGTAGTACAGGACAGGGGGCGGCCGAGCAGTACTTC
cdr3_aa: CASSTGQGAAEQYF

v_call: TRBV12-3/TRBV12-4
j_call: TRBJ1-4
d_call: NA
clone_size: many
cdr3_nt: TGTGCCAGCAGCCCCGGTGGGGCAACTAATGAAAAACTGTTTTTT
cdr3_aa: CASSPGGATNEKLFF

v_call: TRBV4-1
j_call: TRBJ2-7
d_call: NA
clone_size: NA
cdr3_nt: TGCGCCAGCAGCCGCGCCTGGACAGACTACGAGCAGTACTTC
cdr3_aa: CASSRAWTDYEQYF

v_call: TRBV15
j_call: TRBJ2-7
d_call: NA
clone_size: many
cdr3_nt: TGTGCCACCAGCAGAGATATGGCCTACGAGCAGTACTTC
cdr3_aa: CATSRDMAYEQYF

v_call: TRBV3-1
j_call: TRBJ2-2
d_call: NA
clone_size: few
cdr3_nt: TGTGCCAGCAGCCATCCCAGGGGCGACACCGGGGAGCTGTTTTTT
cdr3_aa: CASSHPRGDTGELFF

v_call: TRBV7-9
j_call: TRBJ2-3
d_call: TRBD1
clone_size: NA
cdr3_nt: TGTGCCAGCAGCTTTAGGGACAGGCACACAGATACGCAGTATTTT
cdr3_aa: CASSFRDRHTDTQYF